This T cell receptor beta chain is from a study of CD8 T cells in Susac syndrome. From germline, CDR1 is MNHEY and CDR2 SMNVEV (reference sequence). The CDR3 length is 14 residues. Deletions cut 3 bases from V and 4 bases from J, with 12 bases between. Random hexamers were used to reverse transcribe the RNA input (about 0.45 to 1 ug). Using its own MiXCR run on the immunoSEQ multiplex PCR reads, TCRdb lists one record per CDR3 protein. The table has more than 95,000 distinct CDR3 sequences, more than 80% seen once. As regards this clonotype: Its antigen is unknown.

General study findings and limits: The study recognized that its TCR sequencing and HLA analysis covered a relatively small number of individuals.

V and J are TRBV27 and TRBJ1-1; D not certain. The receptor was isolated from a human donor with multiple sclerosis. The source material was CD8+ T cells from PBMCs. The CDR3 nucleotides read TGTGCCAGCAGTTTCGGGTCCGGAGGCACTGAAGCTTTCTTT. Protein product: CASSFGSGGTEAFF.